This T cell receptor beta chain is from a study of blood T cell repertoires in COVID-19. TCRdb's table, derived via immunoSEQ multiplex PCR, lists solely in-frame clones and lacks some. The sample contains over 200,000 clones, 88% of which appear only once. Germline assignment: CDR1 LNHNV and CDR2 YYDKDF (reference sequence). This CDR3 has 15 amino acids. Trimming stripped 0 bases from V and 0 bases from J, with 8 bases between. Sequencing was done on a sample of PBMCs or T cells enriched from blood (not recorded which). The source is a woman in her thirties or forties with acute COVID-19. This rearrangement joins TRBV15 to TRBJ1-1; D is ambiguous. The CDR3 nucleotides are TGTGCCACCAGCAGAGATAACACGTTGAACACTGAAGCTTTCTTT. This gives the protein CATSRDNTLNTEAFF.